Listed below are T cell receptor beta chains from one sample, sequenced in a study of blood T cell repertoires in COVID-19. Some clones are missing from TCRdb's copy, which holds only in-frame ones; the method was immunoSEQ multiplex PCR. Of under 450,000 clones in the sample, around 88% were seen once. Input material: peripheral blood. The receptor source for this set is a woman in her fifties or sixties with COVID-19, enrolled during active disease. Both conserved end residues are part of each CDR3. A D gene is named only where the DNA matches it firmly. The size of a clone is reported for some rows only, either as once, few or many, or as a class for expanded clones.

16,-,-,TRBJ1-6,TRBV5-1,CASKRGGPSANSPLHF,TGCGCCAGCAAGCGGGGAGGGCCGTCAGCTAATTCACCCCTCCACTTT
13,-,-,TRBJ2-7,TRBV12-3/TRBV12-4,CASRQQGSYEQYF,TGTGCCAGCAGGCAACAGGGATCCTACGAGCAGTACTTC
14,few,TRBD1,TRBJ2-2,TRBV18,CASSLQGANGELFF,TGTGCCAGCTCCCTCCAGGGGGCTAACGGGGAGCTGTTTTTT
15,-,TRBD2,TRBJ2-1,TRBV6-2/TRBV6-3,CASSYRLASGNEQFF,TGTGCCAGCAGTTACCGACTAGCGTCAGGGAATGAGCAGTTCTTC
12,-,-,TRBJ2-3,TRBV5-4,CASSLAADTQYF,TGTGCCAGCAGCTTGGCCGCAGATACGCAGTATTTT
19,-,TRBD2,TRBJ2-1,TRBV19,CASSIEGTSGGAAYNEQFF,TGTGCCAGTAGTATTGAGGGGACTAGCGGGGGGGCGGCCTACAATGAGCAGTTCTTC
15,-,TRBD1,TRBJ2-1,TRBV28,CASSSGTGTFNEQFF,TGTGCCAGCAGTTCTGGGACAGGGACTTTCAATGAGCAGTTCTTC
14,-,-,TRBJ2-3,TRBV7-2,CASSLNGRGYTQYF,TGTGCCAGCAGCTTAAATGGGCGGGGCTATACGCAGTATTTT
14,few,-,TRBJ1-4,TRBV19,CASSIRGDGEKLFF,TGTGCCAGTAGTATAAGGGGCGATGGTGAAAAACTGTTTTTT
15,-,TRBD1,TRBJ2-2,TRBV6-5,CASSSLDRVNGELFF,TGTGCCAGCAGTTCCCTCGACAGGGTGAACGGGGAGCTGTTTTTT
15,-,TRBD1,TRBJ2-5,TRBV19,CASSIGTGGWETQYF,TGTGCCAGTAGTATAGGGACAGGGGGCTGGGAGACCCAGTACTTC
10,once,-,TRBJ1-1,TRBV12-5,CASGNAEAFF,TGTGCTAGTGGCAATGCTGAAGCTTTCTTT
13,-,TRBD1,TRBJ2-7,TRBV10-3,CAIRDRAAYEQYF,TGTGCCATCAGGGACAGGGCCGCCTACGAGCAGTACTTC
15,-,TRBD1,TRBJ1-1,TRBV9,CASSVEAGGYTEAFF,TGTGCCAGCAGCGTAGAAGCAGGGGGGTACACTGAAGCTTTCTTT
16,-,-,TRBJ2-6,TRBV7-6,CASSESTGSGANVLTF,TGTGCCAGCAGCGAATCCACAGGCTCTGGGGCCAACGTCCTGACTTTC
15,-,-,TRBJ2-5,TRBV5-1,CASSLFQGSKETQYF,TGCGCCAGCAGCTTGTTTCAGGGGTCCAAGGAGACCCAGTACTTC
12,-,TRBD1,TRBJ1-1,TRBV12-5,CASGRTGDEAFF,TGTGCTAGTGGCCGGACAGGTGACGAAGCTTTCTTT
23,-,-,TRBJ1-3,TRBV14,CASSQGWKGGLKNNGRNGNTIYF,TGTGCCAGCAGCCAAGGCTGGAAGGGAGGCCTTAAGAATAATGGGAGGAATGGAAACACCATATATTTT
14,-,TRBD2,TRBJ2-3,TRBV10-2,CASSGLAGTDTQYF,TGCGCCAGCAGCGGACTAGCGGGGACAGATACGCAGTATTTT
14,once,TRBD1,TRBJ1-2,TRBV5-4,CASSPRTGGYGYTF,TGTGCCAGCAGCCCTAGGACAGGGGGGTATGGCTACACCTTC
13,-,-,TRBJ1-1,TRBV15,CATSRAWNTEAFF,TGTGCCACCAGCAGAGCATGGAACACTGAAGCTTTCTTT
13,-,-,TRBJ2-1,TRBV10-3,CAISGLRTPEQFF,TGTGCCATCAGTGGGCTCAGGACTCCAGAGCAGTTCTTC
14,-,-,TRBJ2-2,TRBV5-1,CASSLSGGPGELFF,TGCGCCAGCAGCTTGTCGGGGGGCCCCGGGGAGCTGTTTTTT
13,-,-,TRBJ1-4,TRBV7-2,CASSVAANEKLFF,TGTGCCAGCAGTGTCGCGGCTAATGAAAAACTGTTTTTT
14,-,TRBD1,TRBJ2-1,TRBV2,CATYNRQGANEQFF,TGTGCCACCTACAATAGACAGGGGGCCAATGAGCAGTTCTTC
13,-,-,TRBJ1-2,TRBV19,CASSERAPYGYTF,TGTGCCAGTAGCGAGAGGGCCCCCTATGGCTACACCTTC
16,-,-,TRBJ2-5,TRBV5-4,CASSRARTGRQETQYF,TGTGCCAGCAGCAGGGCCCGAACAGGGCGCCAAGAGACCCAGTACTTC
13,-,-,TRBJ1-5,TRBV10-3,CAISESLRGPQHF,TGTGCCATCAGTGAGTCCCTCAGGGGGCCCCAGCATTTT
10,few,-,TRBJ1-2,TRBV29-1,CSVEANGYTF,TGCAGCGTTGAAGCTAATGGCTACACCTTC
13,-,TRBD1,TRBJ1-4,TRBV27,CASSSDRDQKLFF,TGTGCCAGCAGTTCGGACAGGGACCAAAAACTGTTTTTT
15,once,TRBD1,TRBJ2-5,TRBV6-5,CASSLNRGLGETQYF,TGTGCCAGCAGCCTTAACAGGGGGCTGGGAGAGACCCAGTACTTC
14,-,TRBD1,TRBJ2-2,TRBV29-1,CSVRQGTYTGELFF,TGCAGCGTTCGACAGGGGACTTACACCGGGGAGCTGTTTTTT
17,-,-,TRBJ1-2,TRBV4-1,CASSQDSGAFGNYGYTF,TGCGCCAGCAGCCAAGATTCAGGGGCTTTTGGTAACTATGGCTACACCTTC
15,-,TRBD1,TRBJ1-2,TRBV5-6,CASSPDRGLLGGYTF,TGTGCCAGCAGCCCGGACAGGGGACTTCTGGGAGGCTACACCTTC
13,-,-,TRBJ1-1,TRBV29-1,CSVDARSNTEAFF,TGCAGCGTTGATGCCAGATCCAACACTGAAGCTTTCTTT
12,-,-,TRBJ1-1,TRBV7-9,CASSPSGSAAFF,TGTGCCAGCAGCCCTTCGGGAAGTGCAGCTTTCTTT
11,-,-,TRBJ2-2,TRBV30,CAWKSTGELFF,TGTGCCTGGAAATCAACCGGGGAGCTGTTTTTT
14,-,-,TRBJ1-3,TRBV10-3,CAISADSSGNTIYF,TGTGCCATCAGTGCCGACAGCTCTGGAAACACCATATATTTT
14,-,-,TRBJ2-2,TRBV18,CASSPRRGPGELFF,TGTGCCAGCTCACCAAGGAGGGGTCCCGGGGAGCTGTTTTTT
14,many,-,TRBJ1-5,TRBV5-6,CASSSLEKGQPQHF,TGTGCCAGCAGCTCCTTGGAGAAAGGTCAGCCCCAGCATTTT
14,-,-,TRBJ1-6,TRBV28,CASSSTTRGSPLHF,TGTGCCAGCAGTTCGACCACTCGGGGTTCACCCCTCCACTTT
14,few,-,TRBJ2-3,TRBV5-1,CASSLDRGTDTQYF,TGCGCCAGCAGCTTGGATCGCGGCACAGATACGCAGTATTTT
13,once,TRBD1,TRBJ2-1,TRBV6-6,CASSHRQGGEQFF,TGTGCCAGCAGTCACCGACAGGGGGGCGAGCAGTTCTTC
13,-,-,TRBJ2-1,TRBV11-2,CASSQASSNEQFF,TGTGCCAGCAGTCAAGCTAGTTCAAATGAGCAGTTCTTC
14,-,-,TRBJ1-1,TRBV9,CASSVGGGRTEAFF,TGTGCCAGCAGCGTAGGGGGGGGCCGCACTGAAGCTTTCTTT
16,-,TRBD2,TRBJ2-3,TRBV30,CAWSRGLAGVTDTQYF,TGTGCCTGGAGTCGGGGACTAGCGGGGGTCACAGATACGCAGTATTTT
13,-,TRBD1,TRBJ1-4,TRBV29-1,CSVRTGGQEKLFF,TGCAGCGTTAGGACAGGCGGTCAAGAAAAACTGTTTTTT
13,-,-,TRBJ2-5,TRBV6-5,CASRDRPQETQYF,TGTGCCAGCAGGGACAGACCCCAAGAGACCCAGTACTTC
13,-,-,TRBJ1-1,TRBV11-2,CAGSAAGGAEAFF,TGTGCCGGCAGCGCAGCCGGGGGAGCTGAAGCTTTCTTT
16,-,TRBD2,TRBJ2-2,TRBV5-1,CASSLVLAGDRRELFF,TGCGCCAGCAGCTTGGTCCTAGCGGGGGATCGGAGGGAGCTGTTTTTT
13,-,-,TRBJ1-1,TRBV20-1,CSASIDPNTEAFF,TGCAGTGCTAGTATAGATCCGAACACTGAAGCTTTCTTT
12,-,TRBD2,TRBJ2-2,TRBV30,CAGTSGTGELFF,TGTGCCGGTACTAGCGGCACCGGGGAGCTGTTTTTT
14,-,-,TRBJ2-2,TRBV19,CASSATISGGELFF,TGTGCCAGTAGTGCTACTATTTCGGGCGGGGAGCTGTTTTTT
15,few,-,TRBJ1-1,TRBV5-5,CASSLQVGVNTEAFF,TGTGCCAGCAGCTTGCAGGTAGGGGTGAACACTGAAGCTTTCTTT